The 21 T cell receptor beta chains below were found in one sample sequenced in a study of cytomegalovirus exposure and HLA in healthy donors. 13 Jbeta primers and 60 Vbeta primers were used for the PCR. Sequenced by immunoSEQ multiplex PCR; TCRdb stores in-frame clones only, minus some. The sample gives approximately 160,000 clones, around 79% of which show up once; approximately 1.4% is in the top ten. The specimen was PBMCs. These receptor sequences come from a young man in good health and CMV-seronegative.

The V gene is TRBV11-3, the J gene TRBJ2-1; D gene ambiguous. Germline-derived CDR1 and CDR2 are SGHNT and YENEEA. The V gene lost 2 bases and the J gene lost 7 bases, with 12 bases spanning the gap. CDR3 length: 14 residues. The chain's CDR3 is CASSLLSGSNEQFF. CDR3 DNA sequence: TGTGCCAGCAGCTTATTATCCGGTTCGAATGAGCAGTTCTTC.

The J gene is TRBJ1-6, the V gene TRBV5-4; D not certain. This CDR3 has 15 residues. CDR1 is SGHNT, CDR2 YYREEE, per germline (reference sequence). V lost 4 bases, J lost 8 bases, and 16 bases lay in between. The CDR3 DNA is TGTGCCAGCAGCCTGACGCGGGAGTCCGATTCACCCCTCCACTTT. This translates into CASSLTRESDSPLHF.

With regard to this clone: The junction does not match germline at one end; this may be a read error. The J gene is TRBJ2-3, the V gene TRBV7-9; D may be TRBD2 (5 bases). The CDR3 spans 16 residues. Germline CDR1 and CDR2: SEHNR and FQNEAQ (reference sequence). CDR3 nucleotides: TGTTCCAGCAGCTTAGGACTGGACTTGAGCACAGATACGCAGTATTTT. Its translation: CSSSLGLDLSTDTQYF.

The V call is TRBV30, the J call TRBJ2-3; D unclear. The CDR3 is 11 amino acids. Deletions cut 5 bases from V and 0 bases from J, with 3 bases between. The germline V gene has CDR1 GTSNPN and CDR2 SVGIG (reference sequence). This CDR3 is CAWASTDTQYF. The CDR3 coding sequence is TGTGCCTGGGCGAGCACAGATACGCAGTATTTT.

The rearrangement links TRBV5-4 to TRBJ2-1, with 10 positions matching TRBD1. The trim removed 0 bases at V and 9 bases at J, leaving 18 bases unmatched. Germline V gene sequence: CDR1 SGHNT, CDR2 YYREEE (reference sequence). This CDR3 spans 19 amino acids. The CDR3 region is CASSLDWDRGRVLWGEQFF. In DNA, the CDR3 is TGTGCCAGCAGCTTGGATTGGGACAGGGGAAGGGTCTTGTGGGGTGAGCAGTTCTTC.

V gene TRBV7-9 combines with J gene TRBJ2-7, with TRBD2 matching 12 bases. The V gene's germline CDR1 is SEHNR and CDR2 FQNEAQ (reference sequence). V lost 5 bases, J lost 2 bases, and 1 base stayed unmatched. The CDR3 is made up of 14 amino acids. The CDR3 loop is CASSPSGRAYEQYF. DNA of the CDR3: TGTGCCAGCAGCCCTAGCGGGAGGGCCTACGAGCAGTACTTC. Supplemented by reference TRBV7-9 and TRBJ2-7, the full variable domain reads DTGVSQNPRHKITKRGQNVTFRCDPISEHNRLYWYRQTLGQGPEFLTYFQNEAQLEKSRLLSDRFSAERPKGSFSTLEIQRTEQGDSAMYLCASSPSGRAYEQYFGPGTRLTVT.

This clone was observed once. The rearrangement joins TRBV10-3 to TRBJ2-1; 8 bases are a match to TRBD2. CDR3 length: 14 amino acids. Germline V lookup: CDR1 ENHRY, CDR2 SYGVKD. With 8 bases clipped from V and 3 bases from J, the junction kept 6 bases outside the gene matches. The CDR3 DNA is TGTGCCATCGGAAACGGGAGGGACTACAATGAGCAGTTCTTC. This codes for CAIGNGRDYNEQFF.

The chain uses TRBV30 and TRBJ2-3, with D uncertain. The germline gives CDR1 GTSNPN, CDR2 SVGIG (reference sequence). This CDR3 has 14 residues. Trimming stripped 1 base from V and 1 base from J, with 9 bases between. CDR3 sequence (DNA): TGTGCCTGGAGTGCCCCGGCGGGCACAGATACGCAGTATTTT. This encodes CAWSAPAGTDTQYF. The full variable domain, in which reference TRBV30 and TRBJ2-3 provide the parts outside the CDR3, is SQTIHQWPATLVQPVGSPLSLECTVEGTSNPNLYWYRQAAGRGLQLLFYSVGIGQISSEVPQNLSASRPQDRQFILSSKKLLLSDSGFYLCAWSAPAGTDTQYFGPGTRLTVL.

The chain has TRBV28 and TRBJ2-7; possible D gene TRBD1, 5 bases. The V end was cut by 2 bases, the J end by 5 bases, with 13 bases between. Germline-derived CDR1 and CDR2 are MDHEN and SYDVKM. The CDR3 spans 14 residues. The CDR3 DNA follows: TGTGCCAGCAGTTTACATGGCAGGGCAAACGAGCAGTACTTC. The encoded protein is CASSLHGRANEQYF.

This clone was counted a few times. V and J are TRBV21-1 and TRBJ2-3; the D call of TRBD1 is as the table states it, not checked on the DNA. TRBV21-1 represents a pseudogene. This CDR3 spans 15 amino acids. CDR3 nucleotide sequence: TGTGCCCGCTTAACAGGGAATGAGGACACAGATACGCAGTATTTT. It yields the protein CARLTGNEDTDTQYF.

V is TRBV11-2 and J is TRBJ1-2; perhaps TRBD1 as D (6 bases). This CDR3 comprises 15 residues. V lost 1 base, J lost 4 bases, and 13 bases lay in between. Germline V CDR1 and CDR2: SGHAT, FQNNGV. CDR3 nucleotides: TGTGCCAGCAGCTTAGTTCGGACAGCCTCCTATGGCTACACCTTC. This sequence encodes CASSLVRTASYGYTF.

V is TRBV9 and J is TRBJ2-7; 9 nucleotides line up with TRBD2. Germline trimming cut 3 bases from V and 3 bases from J; bases unmatched to any gene: 10. This CDR3 is built from 16 residues. Germline values: CDR1 SGDLS, CDR2 YYNGEE. In nucleotides, the CDR3 is TGTGCCAGCAGCGAAGGGGGAGCTAGCGGGATCTACGAGCAGTACTTC. Its translation is CASSEGGASGIYEQYF.

The chain recombines TRBV4-1 with TRBJ2-1; D possibly corresponds to TRBD2 (5 bases). V shed 6 bases and J shed 0 bases, with 6 bases lying between them. The CDR3 spans 13 residues. Germline CDR1 and CDR2: MGHRA and YSYEKL. CDR3 sequence: CASREDSYNEQFF. As DNA, the CDR3 is TGCGCCAGCAGGGAGGACTCCTACAATGAGCAGTTCTTC.

This sequence joins TRBV19 and TRBJ2-1; no reliable D call. CDR1 is LNHDA, CDR2 SQIVND, per germline (reference sequence). Trimming removed 4 bases from V and 15 bases from J, with 22 bases in between. This CDR3 is built from 14 residues. CDR3 residues: CASSTRSLAVVPFF. CDR3 DNA: TGTGCCAGTAGTACCCGCTCGCTGGCTGTTGTCCCGTTCTTC.

This clone has just a few counts. The chain combines TRBV18 with TRBJ1-2; 11 bases map to TRBD1. The ends lost 2 bases at V and 7 bases at J; junction bases unmatched: 0. Germline CDR1 and CDR2: KGHSH and LQKENI. This CDR3 has 13 amino acids. In DNA form, the CDR3 reads TGTGCCAGCTCACCAGGACAGGGGGCTGGCTACACCTTC. As protein: CASSPGQGAGYTF.

The chain combines TRBV5-6 with TRBJ2-3; D is unresolved. Looked up from germline, CDR1 is SGHDT and CDR2 is YYEEEE. Trimming cost V 3 bases and J 4 bases, with 6 bases left between them. The length of the CDR3 is 12 residues. CDR3 amino acids: CASSSTSDTQYF. As DNA, the CDR3 is TGTGCCAGCAGCTCGACATCAGATACGCAGTATTTT. The variable domain in full, with the rest retrieved from reference TRBV5-6 and TRBJ2-3, is DAGVTQSPTHLIKTRGQQVTLRCSPKSGHDTVSWYQQALGQGPQFIFQYYEEEERQRGNFPDRFSGHQFPNYSSELNVNALLLGDSALYLCASSSTSDTQYFGPGTRLTVL.

This clone showed up just once. The V gene is TRBV7-9, the J gene TRBJ1-4, with 7 bases lining up with TRBD1. The CDR3 extends over 14 amino acids. The V gene end was trimmed by 6 bases and the J gene end by 8 bases; junction bases not matched to a gene: 9. Per germline, CDR1 SEHNR and CDR2 FQNEAQ (reference sequence). The CDR3 sequence is CASSRGQGNEKLFF. The DNA of the CDR3 is TGTGCCAGCAGTAGGGGGCAGGGTAACGAAAAACTGTTTTTT.

This clone was picked up a small number of times. The chain carries TRBV6-1 and TRBJ2-7; 8 bases are shared with TRBD2. The CDR3 runs 15 residues. Looked up from germline, CDR1 is MNHNS and CDR2 is SASEGT. After removal of 2 bases from V and 1 base from J, the junction contained 4 bases not matched to a gene. This CDR3 is CASSEISGKSYEQYF. CDR3 DNA: TGTGCCAGCAGTGAAATTAGCGGGAAATCCTACGAGCAGTACTTC.

The chain employs TRBV5-1 and TRBJ2-7, with 7 bases fitting TRBD1. V trimming: 0 bases; J trimming: 3 bases; junction bases outside the gene matches: 3. The CDR3 runs to 14 residues. The germline V gene has CDR1 SGHRS and CDR2 YFSETQ. In DNA, the CDR3 is TGCGCCAGCAGCTTGGGGACAGGCCTCTACGAGCAGTACTTC. It is translated as CASSLGTGLYEQYF.

The J gene is TRBJ1-5, the V gene TRBV21-1; TRBD1 is taken as the D call from the table, unchecked against the DNA. TRBV21-1 is flagged as a pseudogene. The CDR3 totals 19 residues. This CDR3 reads CASSARDRRKGYSNQPQHF. CDR3 in DNA: TGTGCCAGCAGCGCACGGGACAGGAGAAAGGGATATAGCAATCAGCCCCAGCATTTT.

The CDR3 sequence: CASSVASGTGNEQFF. The CDR3, as DNA: TGTGCCAGCAGCGTAGCTAGCGGGACAGGCAATGAGCAGTTCTTC. The chain employs TRBV9 and TRBJ2-1, with D maybe TRBD2 (9 bases). The CDR3 runs to 15 residues. Germline values: CDR1 SGDLS, CDR2 YYNGEE. Trimming took 0 bases from V and 6 from J, leaving 13 bases between them.